The 32 T cell receptor beta chains given below trace back to one sample, sequenced in a study of TIL therapy for anti-PD-1-resistant metastatic lung cancer. Time point reported: pre-treatment sample, taken before nivolumab and TIL therapy. Tumor tissue came from excised metastases, mostly pleural nodules or supraclavicular lymph nodes. The libraries were made with immunoSEQ v3. Assay used: immunoSEQ multiplex PCR; TCRdb lists only in-frame clones, some missing. The sample consists of fewer than 30,000 clones, approximately 63% of them appearing once. The specimen was tumor tissue, collected at baseline. The source is a woman between 30 and 80 years old with non-small cell lung cancer.

The gene calls are TRBV5-4 and TRBJ2-5, with TRBD2 identical over 9 bases. Germline CDR1 SGHNT, CDR2 YYREEE (reference sequence). This CDR3 contains 16 residues. V was pared by 0 bases and J by 4 bases, with 7 bases of the junction left unmatched. The DNA for the CDR3 is TGTGCCAGCAGCTTGGAGGCCGCGGGAGGGCCAGAGACCCAGTACTTC. Protein: CASSLEAAGGPETQYF.

The rearrangement uses TRBV2 and TRBJ1-5; D is undetermined. The V and J ends lost 2 bases and 5 bases respectively, with 10 bases between them. CDR1 SNHLY and CDR2 FYNNEI come from the germline V gene. This CDR3 region has 14 residues. The CDR3 loop reads CASSERDHYQPQHF. DNA of the CDR3: TGTGCCAGCAGTGAAAGAGACCACTATCAGCCCCAGCATTTT.

This chain connects TRBV5-1 to TRBJ2-3; TRBD2 agrees at 10 bases. Germline loops: CDR1 SGHRS, CDR2 YFSETQ. This CDR3 comprises 15 residues. V gave up 2 bases and J gave up 6 bases; unmatched junction bases: 6. In DNA, the CDR3 is TGCGCCAGCAGCTTTTTAGCGGGAGGAGCCGATACGCAGTATTTT. Residues: CASSFLAGGADTQYF.

The chain couples TRBV10-2 to TRBJ1-3; maybe TRBD1 (5 bases). The germline V gene has CDR1 WSHSY and CDR2 SAAADI. Trimming cost V 1 base and J 0 bases, with 10 bases left between them. This CDR3 has 16 residues. This CDR3 reads CASSEFQGLSGNTIYF. Here the CDR3 DNA reads TGCGCCAGCAGTGAGTTTCAGGGCCTCTCTGGAAACACCATATATTTT.

V gene TRBV5-6 combines with J gene TRBJ2-3, with 7 bases fitting TRBD1. The CDR3 has 16 amino acids. V shed 4 bases and J 2 bases; nucleotides not matched to a gene: 10. CDR1 and CDR2 from the germline V gene are SGHDT and YYEEEE. The CDR3 nucleotides read TGTGCCAGCAGCCCCCCGGGACAGCCTTCCACAGATACGCAGTATTTT. It specifies CASSPPGQPSTDTQYF.

In its sample, this clone was seen a few times. The chain links TRBV27 to TRBJ2-7, with 7 bases that match TRBD1. The CDR3 spans 14 residues. The V gene end was trimmed by 6 bases and the J gene end by 2 bases; junction bases not matched to a gene: 7. Per the germline V gene, CDR1 is MNHEY and CDR2 is SMNVEV (reference sequence). The DNA of the CDR3 is TGTGCCAGCAGGCCAGGACAGGTTCCCTACGAGCAGTACTTC. Protein product: CASRPGQVPYEQYF.

This CDR3 is CSVVTGGTGELFF. As DNA, the CDR3 is TGCAGCGTTGTTACAGGGGGCACCGGGGAGCTGTTTTTT. This rearrangement joins TRBV29-1 to TRBJ2-2, with 8 nucleotides matching TRBD1. J lost 4 bases, V lost 4 bases, and 2 bases had no gene match. The germline CDR1 and CDR2 sequences are SQVTM and ANQGSEA. CDR3 length equals 13 residues.

The chain recombines TRBV6-5 with TRBJ1-2, with TRBD1 matching 7 bases. V trimming: 7 bases; J trimming: 4 bases; junction bases outside the gene matches: 9. Germline V gene data show CDR1 as MNHEY and CDR2 as SVGAGI. The CDR3 contains 14 residues. The DNA for the CDR3 is TGTGCCAGCAAGACGACAGGGACCTTCTATGGCTACACCTTC. This encodes CASKTTGTFYGYTF.

The chain carries TRBV5-1 and TRBJ2-7; D is possibly TRBD2 (6 bases). Trimming took off 0 bases at V and 6 bases at J, with 10 bases between the two ends. Per the germline V gene, CDR1 is SGHRS and CDR2 is YFSETQ. The CDR3 spans 13 residues. The CDR3 sequence is CASSLDGGGEQYF. CDR3 nucleotide sequence: TGCGCCAGCAGCTTGGACGGGGGAGGCGAGCAGTACTTC.

Details on this clone: A read error may produce the germline difference seen at one junction end. The chain employs TRBV5-6 and TRBJ2-7, with D tentatively TRBD1 (6 bases). Germline lookup yields CDR1 SGHDT and CDR2 YYEEEE. The CDR3 has 13 amino acids. CDR3 sequence: CASSETQGLASIF. CDR3 in DNA: TGTGCCAGCAGTGAAACCCAGGGGCTAGCCTCGATTTTC.

The rearrangement uses TRBV11-2 and TRBJ2-5; 7 bases are a match to TRBD1. Looked up from germline, CDR1 is SGHAT and CDR2 is FQNNGV. The CDR3 runs 13 residues. J gave up 3 bases and V 5 bases, and 3 bases lay outside the gene matches. CDR3 residues: CASSRDREETQYF. In DNA form, the CDR3 reads TGTGCCAGCAGCCGTGACAGGGAAGAGACCCAGTACTTC.

This clone is medium-sized in the sample. V usage is TRBV5-4 and J usage is TRBJ1-2, with 8 bases identical to TRBD1. Germline V lookup: CDR1 SGHNT, CDR2 YYREEE (reference sequence). The CDR3 runs 15 residues. V lost 4 bases and J lost 3; bases outside the gene matches: 8. The CDR3 nucleotides are TGTGCCAGCAGCGCCCCTTCACAGGGGGACTATGGCTACACCTTC. It translates to CASSAPSQGDYGYTF.

The chain is built from TRBV4-2 and TRBJ2-1, with 7 bases matching TRBD2. The germline V gene encodes CDR1 LGHNA and CDR2 YNFKEQ. The J segment lost 3 bases and the V segment lost 2 bases, leaving 4 bases of the junction unmatched. The CDR3 runs 15 residues. CDR3 in DNA: TGTGCCAGCAGCCAAAGGAGGACTAGCTACAATGAGCAGTTCTTC. Translated: CASSQRRTSYNEQFF.

The rearrangement links TRBV2 to TRBJ2-3; the match to TRBD1 covers 9 bases. Germline trimming cut 5 bases from V and 6 bases from J; bases unmatched to any gene: 9. The CDR3 covers 15 residues. Germline V gene data show CDR1 as SNHLY and CDR2 as FYNNEI. CDR3 loop: CASSNTGTGWDTQYF. Written as DNA, the CDR3 is TGTGCCAGCAGTAATACCGGGACAGGGTGGGATACGCAGTATTTT.

The rearrangement links TRBV29-1 to TRBJ1-2, with D maybe TRBD1 (5 bases). Deletions cut 7 bases from V and 6 bases from J, with 21 bases between. The V gene's germline CDR1 is SQVTM and CDR2 ANQGSEA. There are 14 residues in the CDR3. The CDR3 DNA follows: TGCAGCGAAGTTTGGGGAGACAGAAGAAATGGCTACACCTTC. It encodes CSEVWGDRRNGYTF.

This clone was detected only a few times. V is TRBV5-4 and J is TRBJ2-1; D remains unclear. V was shortened by 3 bases and J by 6 bases, with 4 bases between the two germline ends. The CDR3 is 11 amino acids. Germline assignment: CDR1 SGHNT and CDR2 YYREEE (reference sequence). The CDR3 nucleotides are TGTGCCAGCAGCTGGTCCAATGAGCAGTTCTTC. It is translated as CASSWSNEQFF.

This chain joins TRBV10-3 and TRBJ2-3; perhaps D is TRBD1 or TRBD2 (5 bases each). There are 13 residues in the CDR3. CDR1 and CDR2 from the germline V gene are ENHRY and SYGVKD. V lost 0 bases and J 8 bases, leaving 9 bases between the germline ends. This CDR3 is CAISESPGTTQYF. CDR3 sequence (DNA): TGTGCCATCAGTGAGTCTCCGGGGACTACGCAGTATTTT.

The genes are TRBV9 and TRBJ2-3; D may match TRBD1 or TRBD2 (6 bases each). This CDR3 is 15 amino acids long. V was pared by 0 bases and J by 4 bases, with 12 bases between. Germline CDR1 SGDLS, CDR2 YYNGEE. This CDR3 is CASSVVGGQSDTQYF. As DNA, the CDR3 is TGTGCCAGCAGCGTAGTAGGGGGGCAATCAGATACGCAGTATTTT. Drawing the rest from reference TRBV9 and TRBJ2-3, the complete variable domain is DSGVTQTPKHLITATGQRVTLRCSPRSGDLSVYWYQQSLDQGLQFLIQYYNGEERAKGNILERFSAQQFPDLHSELNLSSLELGDSALYFCASSVVGGQSDTQYFGPGTRLTVL.

The rearrangement joins TRBV7-9 to TRBJ2-7; D is perhaps TRBD2 (5 bases). Germline V gives CDR1 SEHNR, CDR2 FQNEAQ (reference sequence). The CDR3 runs 12 residues. V was clipped by 2 bases and J by 4 bases, with 6 bases between them. Here the CDR3 reads CASSLSGYEQYF. Here the CDR3 DNA reads TGTGCCAGCAGCTTATCGGGGTACGAGCAGTACTTC. Full variable domain (outside the CDR3, taken from reference TRBV7-9 and TRBJ2-7): DTGVSQNPRHKITKRGQNVTFRCDPISEHNRLYWYRQTLGQGPEFLTYFQNEAQLEKSRLLSDRFSAERPKGSFSTLEIQRTEQGDSAMYLCASSLSGYEQYFGPGTRLTVT.

The rearrangement joins TRBV7-2 to TRBJ1-4; D might be TRBD1 (6 bases). Between the trimmed V and J ends, which lost 5 bases and 6 bases, there was a span of 16 bases. This CDR3 region has 15 residues. Germline CDR1 SGHTA, CDR2 FQGNSA. DNA for the CDR3: TGTGCCAGCAGCGCAAGAGGGGGGCGTCATGAAAAACTGTTTTTT. Protein: CASSARGGRHEKLFF.

The rearrangement joins TRBV7-9 to TRBJ2-7; possibly TRBD1 or TRBD2 for D (5 bases each). The germline V and J ends were trimmed by 5 bases and 6 bases, with 17 bases remaining between them. Germline V gene sequence: CDR1 SEHNR, CDR2 FQNEAQ (reference sequence). This CDR3 comprises 14 residues. The CDR3 DNA reads TGTGCCAGCAGCCCCGGGACCGCTCGGGCCGAGCAGTACTTC. It encodes CASSPGTARAEQYF.

This clone was detected a few times. V gene TRBV4-2 combines with J gene TRBJ2-2; weak D call: TRBD1 (6 bases). This CDR3 has 15 amino acids. Germline V gene sequence: CDR1 LGHNA, CDR2 YNFKEQ. V shed 1 base and J shed 0 bases, with 6 bases lying between them. For the CDR3, the DNA is TGTGCCAGCAGCCAAGGGACAGCGAACACCGGGGAGCTGTTTTTT. Its translation: CASSQGTANTGELFF.

Comment on this clone: One end of the junction is discordant with germline, which a read error may explain. The chain is built from TRBV7-6 and TRBJ2-1; TRBD2 matches 10 bases. Germline V CDR1 and CDR2: SGHVS, FNYEAQ. The CDR3 extends over 13 amino acids. CDR3 in amino acids: CASSLAGVGEQFF. The DNA of the CDR3 is TGTGCCAGCAGCCTAGCGGGAGTTGGTGAGCAGTTCTTC.

This clone was picked up one time. This sequence joins TRBV10-3 and TRBJ2-7; TRBD2 matches at 10 bases. The V and J ends lost 2 bases and 7 bases, in that order; junction bases with no gene match: 17. The CDR3 spans 18 residues. CDR1 is ENHRY, CDR2 SYGVKD, per germline. CDR3 sequence (DNA): TGTGCCATCAGTGAGGGAGTGGCTAGCGGGAGTGGGGTTAATGAGCAGTACTTC. It yields the protein CAISEGVASGSGVNEQYF.

This clone was recorded a few times. V usage is TRBV7-9 and J usage is TRBJ2-7; 10 bases fit TRBD2. Germline-derived CDR1 and CDR2 are SEHNR and FQNEAQ (reference sequence). V lost 5 bases and J lost 2; bases outside the gene matches: 9. This CDR3 is built from 16 residues. The DNA for the CDR3 is TGTGCCAGCAGCCTTCGACTAGCGGGTACTACCTACGAGCAGTACTTC. This gives the protein CASSLRLAGTTYEQYF.

The rearrangement uses TRBV7-8 and TRBJ2-7; TRBD1 agrees at 7 bases. The CDR3 sequence is 15 residues long. V shed 3 bases, J shed 2 bases, and the junction held 7 bases outside the gene matches. Germline loops: CDR1 SGHVS, CDR2 FQNEAQ. CDR3 coding DNA: TGTGCCAGCAGCTTCGGGACAGCACTAACCTACGAGCAGTACTTC. This codes for CASSFGTALTYEQYF.

This rearrangement joins TRBV10-3 to TRBJ1-4; 7 nucleotides match TRBD1. In germline, CDR1 is ENHRY, CDR2 SYGVKD. With V trimmed by 6 bases and J by 4 bases, 5 bases remained unmatched. This CDR3 region has 14 residues. The chain's CDR3 is CAISDRVHNEKLFF. DNA for the CDR3: TGTGCCATCAGCGACAGGGTTCATAATGAAAAACTGTTTTTT.

The J gene is TRBJ2-7, the V gene TRBV11-2; D possibly corresponds to TRBD2 (5 bases). The V gene's germline CDR1 is SGHAT and CDR2 FQNNGV. The CDR3 is 15 residues long. Trimming took off 2 bases at V and 7 bases at J, with 18 bases between the two ends. Written as DNA, the CDR3 is TGTGCCAGCAGCTTACAGCGACCCGGGGTAGGAGAGCAGTACTTC. Its protein product is CASSLQRPGVGEQYF.

The chain is built from TRBV5-1 and TRBJ2-2; 10 positions agree with TRBD1. V lost 4 bases, J lost 5 bases, and 8 bases stayed unmatched. Germline V gene data show CDR1 as SGHRS and CDR2 as YFSETQ. The CDR3 spans 16 residues. The CDR3 loop is CASSHSRTGGTGELFF. The CDR3 coding sequence is TGCGCCAGCAGCCACTCTCGGACAGGGGGAACCGGGGAGCTGTTTTTT.

The chain is built from TRBV7-8 and TRBJ2-5; D possibly uses TRBD1 or TRBD2 (6 bases each). The CDR3 length is 15 residues. Per the germline V gene, CDR1 is SGHVS and CDR2 is FQNEAQ. V lost 1 base and J lost 5, with 14 bases in between. As DNA, the CDR3 is TGTGCCAGCAGCTTAGAGTCGGGGGCCGGGGAGACCCAGTACTTC. Amino acid sequence: CASSLESGAGETQYF.

DNA for the CDR3: TGTGCCAGCAGTTTGGGGGGGGCGAGCACTGAAGCTTTCTTT. Residues: CASSLGGASTEAFF. The gene calls are TRBV28 and TRBJ1-1, with a weak D call TRBD1 (6 bases). Trimming removed 3 bases at V and 4 bases at J, with 12 bases between. The CDR3 consists of 14 residues. Per the germline V gene, CDR1 is MDHEN and CDR2 is SYDVKM.

The V gene is TRBV11-2, the J gene TRBJ1-4; D not certain. The length of the CDR3 is 13 residues. Germline CDR1 and CDR2: SGHAT and FQNNGV. Trimming removed 0 bases at V and 10 bases at J, with 9 bases between. In DNA form, the CDR3 reads TGTGCCAGCAGCTTAGATGTAGGCGGAAAACTGTTTTTT. Amino acids: CASSLDVGGKLFF.